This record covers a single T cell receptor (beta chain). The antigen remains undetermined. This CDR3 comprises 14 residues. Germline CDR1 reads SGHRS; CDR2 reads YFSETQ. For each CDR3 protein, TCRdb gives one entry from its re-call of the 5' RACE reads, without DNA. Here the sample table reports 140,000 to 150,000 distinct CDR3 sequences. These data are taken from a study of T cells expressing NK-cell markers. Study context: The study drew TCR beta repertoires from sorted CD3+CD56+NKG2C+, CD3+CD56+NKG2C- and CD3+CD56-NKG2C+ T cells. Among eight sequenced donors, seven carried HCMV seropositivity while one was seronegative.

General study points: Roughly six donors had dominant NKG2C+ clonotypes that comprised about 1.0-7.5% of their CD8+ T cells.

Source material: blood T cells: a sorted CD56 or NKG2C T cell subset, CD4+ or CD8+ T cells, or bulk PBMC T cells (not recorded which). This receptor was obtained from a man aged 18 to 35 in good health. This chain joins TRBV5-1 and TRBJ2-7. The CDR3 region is CASSAVGVPYEQYF.